This is a list of T cell receptor beta chains from one sample in a study of shared clonotypes between healthy human individuals. The assay was immunoSEQ multiplex PCR, and TCRdb's table has in-frame clones only and misses some. The sample lists roughly 2.2 million clones; about nine tenths were seen once. Sequenced sample: naive CD4+ T cells from PBMCs. The receptors were sampled from a man aged 18 to 30 in good health. Some clones in this sample may be carry-over from other donors' samples. The CDR3 runs from the conserved cysteine through the conserved F or W. Each record gives: CDR3 protein, CDR3 DNA, CDR3 length, V gene, clone size, D gene, J gene. The D gene is left open where the match is weak. Clone size is stated in some rows and not others, as once, few, many or a class when expanded.

CASSLHLSAARMYF | TGTGCCAGCAGCCTCCATCTGAGTGCCGCGCGGATGTACTTC | 14 | TRBV7-3 | - | - | TRBJ2-7
CASRMRESNQPQHF | TGTGCCAGCAGGATGAGGGAAAGCAATCAGCCCCAGCATTTT | 14 | TRBV6-5 | - | - | TRBJ1-5
CASSFGISYEQYF | TGTGCCAGCAGCTTCGGGATTTCCTACGAGCAGTACTTC | 13 | TRBV11-1 | - | - | TRBJ2-7
CASSQGVVGGPGETQYF | TGCGCCAGCAGCCAAGGGGTTGTGGGAGGGCCGGGAGAGACCCAGTACTTC | 17 | TRBV4-1 | - | TRBD2 | TRBJ2-5
CASSEQGLMNTEAFF | TGTGCCAGCAGTGAACAGGGGCTCATGAACACTGAAGCTTTCTTT | 15 | TRBV2 | - | - | TRBJ1-1
CASSLGLTIYEQYF | TGTGCCAGCAGCTTGGGACTAACAATCTACGAGCAGTACTTC | 14 | TRBV11-1 | - | TRBD2 | TRBJ2-7
CASIRKPGRLAFF | TGTGCCAGCATTCGAAAACCGGGACGGCTGGCTTTCTTT | 13 | TRBV28 | - | - | TRBJ1-1
CASSRDRDRVTDTQYF | TGCGCCAGCAGCAGAGACCGGGACAGGGTTACAGATACGCAGTATTTT | 16 | TRBV5-1 | - | TRBD1 | TRBJ2-3
CASSPIPLAGGPDTQYF | TGTGCCAGCTCACCTATCCCGCTAGCGGGAGGGCCAGATACGCAGTATTTT | 17 | TRBV18 | - | TRBD2 | TRBJ2-3
CASSIGQADSGNTIYF | TGTGCCAGCTCTATCGGACAGGCGGACTCTGGAAACACCATATATTTT | 16 | TRBV18 | - | TRBD1 | TRBJ1-3
CAWSVPVVSIQYF | TGTGCCTGGAGTGTACCGGTCGTAAGCATTCAGTACTTC | 13 | TRBV30 | - | - | TRBJ2-4
CASSRGQGGETQYF | TGTGCCAGCAGCCGAGGACAGGGGGGGGAGACCCAGTACTTC | 14 | TRBV11-2 | once | TRBD1 | TRBJ2-5
CSSRGQSGYTF | TGCAGCTCCCGGGGACAGTCCGGCTACACCTTC | 11 | TRBV29-1 | - | TRBD1 | TRBJ1-2
CASSLRGTGVVAF | TGTGCCAGCAGTCTTAGAGGGACAGGGGTTGTCGCCTTC | 13 | TRBV28 | once | TRBD1 | TRBJ1-2
CASSLMGRANLGEAFF | TGTGCCAGCAGCTTAATGGGCAGGGCAAATTTGGGTGAAGCTTTCTTT | 16 | TRBV7-3 | - | - | TRBJ1-1
CASRSTGGSTEAFF | TGTGCCAGCAGATCTACCGGGGGCAGCACTGAAGCTTTCTTT | 14 | TRBV7-9 | - | - | TRBJ1-1
CASENRGYEQYF | TGTGCCAGCGAGAACAGGGGCTACGAGCAGTACTTC | 12 | TRBV18 | - | TRBD1 | TRBJ2-7
CASSKGGSYNEQFF | TGTGCCAGTAGTAAGGGCGGTTCTTACAATGAGCAGTTCTTC | 14 | TRBV19 | once | - | TRBJ2-1
CSVSGIAKNIQYF | TGCAGCGTCTCCGGGATAGCCAAAAACATTCAGTACTTC | 13 | TRBV29-1 | - | - | TRBJ2-4
CASSLSQGASYGYTF | TGTGCCAGCAGCTTATCCCAGGGGGCCTCCTATGGCTACACCTTC | 15 | TRBV11-2 | once | TRBD1 | TRBJ1-2
CASSVGDTKQETQYF | TGTGCCAGCAGCGTAGGGGACACAAAACAAGAGACCCAGTACTTC | 15 | TRBV9 | - | - | TRBJ2-5
CASSLGVANEQYF | TGTGCCAGCAGCTTGGGTGTGGCCAACGAGCAGTACTTC | 13 | TRBV5-4 | - | - | TRBJ2-7
CASSPGDRANTEAFF | TGTGCCAGCAGCCCCGGAGACAGGGCAAACACTGAAGCTTTCTTT | 15 | TRBV9 | - | TRBD1 | TRBJ1-1
CASSVGGSNQPQHF | TGTGCCAGCAGCGTAGGGGGAAGCAATCAGCCCCAGCATTTT | 14 | TRBV28 | - | - | TRBJ1-5
CASNPRPGTGGTEAFF | TGTGCCAGCAACCCTCGCCCCGGCACAGGGGGCACTGAAGCTTTCTTT | 16 | TRBV27 | - | TRBD1 | TRBJ1-1
CASSSGRRVGIYEQYF | TGTGCCAGCAGTTCGGGGAGGAGGGTTGGAATCTACGAGCAGTACTTC | 16 | TRBV27 | - | - | TRBJ2-7
CASMASGRGRSEQFF | TGCGCCAGCATGGCTAGCGGGAGAGGGAGGAGTGAGCAGTTCTTC | 15 | TRBV5-1 | - | TRBD2 | TRBJ2-1
CASSLAGSSSYNEQFF | TGTGCCAGCAGCTTAGCGGGTTCGAGCTCCTACAATGAGCAGTTCTTC | 16 | TRBV7-3 | - | - | TRBJ2-1
CASSGLPTDSSLAQYF | TGTGCCAGCAGCGGCCTTCCGACAGACAGCAGTTTGGCCCAGTACTTC | 16 | TRBV5-5 | - | - | TRBJ2-5
CASSLQAGVINEQFF | TGTGCCAGCAGCTTACAAGCGGGAGTGATCAATGAGCAGTTCTTC | 15 | TRBV7-2 | - | TRBD2 | TRBJ2-1
CASSRDTEAFF | TGTGCCAGCAGTAGGGACACTGAAGCTTTCTTT | 11 | TRBV9 | few | - | TRBJ1-1
CASSYHNSYEQYF | TGTGCCAGCAGTTACCACAACTCCTACGAGCAGTACTTC | 13 | TRBV6-5 | - | - | TRBJ2-7
CSVIRLAGSYNEQFF | TGCAGCGTTATACGACTAGCGGGTTCCTACAATGAGCAGTTCTTC | 15 | TRBV29-1 | - | TRBD2 | TRBJ2-1
CAARGNAGRTGTEAFF | TGTGCCGCGCGTGGGAACGCCGGGAGGACTGGGACTGAAGCTTTCTTT | 16 | TRBV13 | - | - | TRBJ1-1
CASSTRTGANVLTF | TGTGCCAGTAGTACCCGGACAGGCGCGAACGTCCTGACTTTC | 14 | TRBV19 | - | TRBD1 | TRBJ2-6
CASRDRRGGNNSPLHF | TGTGCCAGCAGGGACCGTAGGGGGGGAAATAATTCACCCCTCCACTTT | 16 | TRBV27 | - | - | TRBJ1-6
CASSLRGLGSYNEQFF | TGTGCCAGCAGCCTGCGGGGACTAGGATCCTACAATGAGCAGTTCTTC | 16 | TRBV5-4 | - | TRBD2 | TRBJ2-1
CASSQLPGLGSQYF | TGTGCCAGCAGCCAACTTCCGGGACTAGGGTCGCAGTATTTT | 14 | TRBV7-2 | - | TRBD2 | TRBJ2-3
CASSEARTSGTDTQYF | TGTGCCAGCAGTGAAGCCCGGACTAGCGGCACAGATACGCAGTATTTT | 16 | TRBV2 | - | TRBD2 | TRBJ2-3
CASSERTGGGYGYTF | TGTGCCAGCAGTGAACGGACAGGGGGCGGTTATGGCTACACCTTC | 15 | TRBV6-1 | - | TRBD1 | TRBJ1-2
CASTPGQARNQPQHF | TGTGCCAGCACTCCGGGACAGGCCCGCAATCAGCCCCAGCATTTT | 15 | TRBV2 | - | TRBD1 | TRBJ1-5
CASSGDRMNTEAFF | TGTGCCAGCAGCGGCGACAGGATGAACACTGAAGCTTTCTTT | 14 | TRBV9 | - | - | TRBJ1-1
CASSLQPLAGGPNEQFF | TGCGCCAGCAGCTTGCAACCCCTAGCGGGAGGGCCCAATGAGCAGTTCTTC | 17 | TRBV5-1 | once | TRBD2 | TRBJ2-1
CASSLVGTGIYEQYF | TGTGCCAGCAGCTTAGTTGGGACAGGGATTTACGAGCAGTACTTC | 15 | TRBV7-2 | - | TRBD1 | TRBJ2-7
CASNIVDSGELFF | TGCGCCAGCAACATCGTTGATTCCGGGGAGCTGTTTTTT | 13 | TRBV5-1 | - | - | TRBJ2-2
CASSFDGRAYNEQFF | TGTGCCAGCAGTTTCGACGGGAGGGCTTACAATGAGCAGTTCTTC | 15 | TRBV27 | - | TRBD2 | TRBJ2-1
CASSLGPGPDTQYF | TGTGCCAGCAGCTTAGGCCCGGGACCAGATACGCAGTATTTT | 14 | TRBV7-3 | once | - | TRBJ2-3
CASSVGPERPYGYTF | TGCGCCAGCAGCGTAGGGCCAGAAAGGCCTTATGGCTACACCTTC | 15 | TRBV5-1 | - | - | TRBJ1-2